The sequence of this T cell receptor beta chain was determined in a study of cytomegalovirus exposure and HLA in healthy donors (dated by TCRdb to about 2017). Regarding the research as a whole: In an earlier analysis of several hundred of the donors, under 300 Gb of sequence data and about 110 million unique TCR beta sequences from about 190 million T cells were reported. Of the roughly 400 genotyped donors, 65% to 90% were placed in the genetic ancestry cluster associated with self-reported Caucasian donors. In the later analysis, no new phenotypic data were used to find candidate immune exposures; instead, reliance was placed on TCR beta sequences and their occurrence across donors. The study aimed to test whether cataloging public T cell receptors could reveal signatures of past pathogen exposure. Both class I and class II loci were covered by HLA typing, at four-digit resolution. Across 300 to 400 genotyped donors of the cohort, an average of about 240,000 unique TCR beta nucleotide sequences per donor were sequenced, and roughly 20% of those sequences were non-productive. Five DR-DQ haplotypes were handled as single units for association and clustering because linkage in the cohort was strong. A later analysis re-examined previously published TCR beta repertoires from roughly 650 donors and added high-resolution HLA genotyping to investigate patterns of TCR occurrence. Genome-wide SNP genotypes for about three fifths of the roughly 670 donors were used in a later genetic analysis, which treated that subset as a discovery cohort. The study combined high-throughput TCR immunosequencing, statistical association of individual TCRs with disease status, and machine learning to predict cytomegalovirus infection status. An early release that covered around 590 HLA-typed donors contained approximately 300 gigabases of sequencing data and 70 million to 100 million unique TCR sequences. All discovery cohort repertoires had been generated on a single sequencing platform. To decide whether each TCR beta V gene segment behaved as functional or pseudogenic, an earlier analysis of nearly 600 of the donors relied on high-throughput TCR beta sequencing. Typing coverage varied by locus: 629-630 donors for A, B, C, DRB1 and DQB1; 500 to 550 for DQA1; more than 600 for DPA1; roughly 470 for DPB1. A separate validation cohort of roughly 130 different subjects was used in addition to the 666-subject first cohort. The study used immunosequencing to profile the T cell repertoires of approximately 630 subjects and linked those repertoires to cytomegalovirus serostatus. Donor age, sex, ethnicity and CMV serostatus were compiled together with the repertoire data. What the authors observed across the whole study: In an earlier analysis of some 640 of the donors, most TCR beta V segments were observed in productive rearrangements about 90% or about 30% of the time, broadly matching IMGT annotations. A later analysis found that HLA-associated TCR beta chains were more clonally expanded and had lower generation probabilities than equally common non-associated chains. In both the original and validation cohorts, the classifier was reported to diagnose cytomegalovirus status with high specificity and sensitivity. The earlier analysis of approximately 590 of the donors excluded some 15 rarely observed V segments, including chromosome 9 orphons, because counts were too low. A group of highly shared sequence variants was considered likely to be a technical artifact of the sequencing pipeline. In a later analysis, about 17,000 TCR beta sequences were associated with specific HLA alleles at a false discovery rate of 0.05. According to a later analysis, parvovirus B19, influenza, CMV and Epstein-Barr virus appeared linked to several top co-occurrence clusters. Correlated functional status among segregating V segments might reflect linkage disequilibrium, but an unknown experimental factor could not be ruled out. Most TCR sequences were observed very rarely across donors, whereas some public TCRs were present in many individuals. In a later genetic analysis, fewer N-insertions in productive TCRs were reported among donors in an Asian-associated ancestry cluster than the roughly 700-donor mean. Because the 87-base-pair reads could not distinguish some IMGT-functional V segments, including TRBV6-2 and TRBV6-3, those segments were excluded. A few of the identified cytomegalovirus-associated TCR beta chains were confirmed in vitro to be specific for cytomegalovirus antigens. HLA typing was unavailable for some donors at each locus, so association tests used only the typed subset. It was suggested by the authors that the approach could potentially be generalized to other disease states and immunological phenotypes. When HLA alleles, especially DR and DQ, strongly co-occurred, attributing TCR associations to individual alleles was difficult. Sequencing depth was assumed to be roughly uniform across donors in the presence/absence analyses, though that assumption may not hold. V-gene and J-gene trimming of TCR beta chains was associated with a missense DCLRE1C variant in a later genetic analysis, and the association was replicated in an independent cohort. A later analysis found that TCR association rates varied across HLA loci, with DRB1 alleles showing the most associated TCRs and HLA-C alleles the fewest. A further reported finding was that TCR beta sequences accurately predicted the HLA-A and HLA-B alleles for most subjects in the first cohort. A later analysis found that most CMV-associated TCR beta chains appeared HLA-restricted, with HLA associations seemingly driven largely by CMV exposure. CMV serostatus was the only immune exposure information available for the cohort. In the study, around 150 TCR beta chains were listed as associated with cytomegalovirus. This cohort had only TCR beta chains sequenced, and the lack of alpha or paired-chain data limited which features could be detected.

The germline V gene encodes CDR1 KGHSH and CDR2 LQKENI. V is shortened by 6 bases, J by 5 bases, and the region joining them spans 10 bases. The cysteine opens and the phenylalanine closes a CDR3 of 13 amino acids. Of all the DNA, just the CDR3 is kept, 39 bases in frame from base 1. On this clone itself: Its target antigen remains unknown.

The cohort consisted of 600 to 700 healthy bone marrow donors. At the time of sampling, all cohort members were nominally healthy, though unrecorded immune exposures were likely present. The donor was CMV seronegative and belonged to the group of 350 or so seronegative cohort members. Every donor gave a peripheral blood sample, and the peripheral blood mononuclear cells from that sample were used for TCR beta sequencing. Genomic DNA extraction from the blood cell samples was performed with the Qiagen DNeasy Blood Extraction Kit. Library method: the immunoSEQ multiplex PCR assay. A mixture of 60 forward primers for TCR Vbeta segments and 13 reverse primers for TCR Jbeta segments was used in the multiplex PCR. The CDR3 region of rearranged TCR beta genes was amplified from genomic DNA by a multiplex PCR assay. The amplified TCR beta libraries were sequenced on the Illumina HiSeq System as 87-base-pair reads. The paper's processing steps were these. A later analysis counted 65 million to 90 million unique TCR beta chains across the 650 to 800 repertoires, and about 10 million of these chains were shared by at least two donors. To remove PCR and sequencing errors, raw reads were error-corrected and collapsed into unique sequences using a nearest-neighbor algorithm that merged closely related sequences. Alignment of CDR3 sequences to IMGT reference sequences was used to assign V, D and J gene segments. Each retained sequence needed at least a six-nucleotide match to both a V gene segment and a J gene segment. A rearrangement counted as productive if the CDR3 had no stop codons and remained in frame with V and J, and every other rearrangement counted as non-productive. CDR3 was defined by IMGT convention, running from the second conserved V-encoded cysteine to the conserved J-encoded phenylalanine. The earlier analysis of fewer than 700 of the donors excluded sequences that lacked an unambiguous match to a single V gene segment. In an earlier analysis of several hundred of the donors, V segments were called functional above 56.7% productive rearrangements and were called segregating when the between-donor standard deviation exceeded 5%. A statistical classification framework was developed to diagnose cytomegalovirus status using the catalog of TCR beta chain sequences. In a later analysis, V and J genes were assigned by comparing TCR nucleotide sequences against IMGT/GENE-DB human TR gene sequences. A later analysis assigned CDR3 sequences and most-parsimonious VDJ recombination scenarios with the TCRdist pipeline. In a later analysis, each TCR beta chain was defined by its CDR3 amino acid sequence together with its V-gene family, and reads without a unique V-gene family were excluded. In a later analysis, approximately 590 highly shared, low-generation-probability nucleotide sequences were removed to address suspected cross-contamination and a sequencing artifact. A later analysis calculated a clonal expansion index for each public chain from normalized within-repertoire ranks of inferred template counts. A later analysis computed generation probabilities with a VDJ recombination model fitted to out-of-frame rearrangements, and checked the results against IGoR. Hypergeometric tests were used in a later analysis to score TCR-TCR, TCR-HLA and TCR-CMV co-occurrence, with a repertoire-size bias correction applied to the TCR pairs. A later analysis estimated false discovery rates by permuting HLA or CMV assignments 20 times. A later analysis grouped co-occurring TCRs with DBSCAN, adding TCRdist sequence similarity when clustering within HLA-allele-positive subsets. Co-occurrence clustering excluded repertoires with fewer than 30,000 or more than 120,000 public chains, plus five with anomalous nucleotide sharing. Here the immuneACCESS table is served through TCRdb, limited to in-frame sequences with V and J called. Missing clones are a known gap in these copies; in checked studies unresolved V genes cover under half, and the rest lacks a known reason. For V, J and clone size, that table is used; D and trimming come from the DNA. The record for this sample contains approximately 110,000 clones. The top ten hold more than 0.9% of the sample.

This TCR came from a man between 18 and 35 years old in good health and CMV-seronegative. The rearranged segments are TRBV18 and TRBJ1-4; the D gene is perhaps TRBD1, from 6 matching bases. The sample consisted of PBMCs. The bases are TGTGCCAGCTCGGACAGTACAAATGAAAAACTGTTTTTT. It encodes CASSDSTNEKLFF.